This TCR beta chain was sequenced during a study of blood T cell repertoires in COVID-19. Study-level background: There were acute and convalescent COVID-19 samples, and they came from the United States, Italy and Spain.

In the authors' workflow: Using reference gene primer amplification, nucleated cell counts were estimated. Only in-frame clones appear in the TCRdb table, and some are missing; sequencing was by immunoSEQ multiplex PCR. That table supplies the V and J calls and clone size; D and trimming were determined from the DNA. The top ten hold approximately 3.1% of the sample, which has approximately 340,000 clones, about four fifths seen once. CDR1 and CDR2 (germline): GTSNPN, SVGIG (reference sequence). The CDR3 loop spans 12 amino acids. V dropped 4 bases and J dropped 1 base, with 7 bases sitting between them.

The sample was peripheral blood. The source of this sequence is a young man with active or convalescent COVID-19. The chain joins TRBV30 to TRBJ1-1; D unclear. CDR3 bases: TGTGCCTGGACTCTCGGGAACACTGAAGCTTTCTTT. The encoded protein is CAWTLGNTEAFF.